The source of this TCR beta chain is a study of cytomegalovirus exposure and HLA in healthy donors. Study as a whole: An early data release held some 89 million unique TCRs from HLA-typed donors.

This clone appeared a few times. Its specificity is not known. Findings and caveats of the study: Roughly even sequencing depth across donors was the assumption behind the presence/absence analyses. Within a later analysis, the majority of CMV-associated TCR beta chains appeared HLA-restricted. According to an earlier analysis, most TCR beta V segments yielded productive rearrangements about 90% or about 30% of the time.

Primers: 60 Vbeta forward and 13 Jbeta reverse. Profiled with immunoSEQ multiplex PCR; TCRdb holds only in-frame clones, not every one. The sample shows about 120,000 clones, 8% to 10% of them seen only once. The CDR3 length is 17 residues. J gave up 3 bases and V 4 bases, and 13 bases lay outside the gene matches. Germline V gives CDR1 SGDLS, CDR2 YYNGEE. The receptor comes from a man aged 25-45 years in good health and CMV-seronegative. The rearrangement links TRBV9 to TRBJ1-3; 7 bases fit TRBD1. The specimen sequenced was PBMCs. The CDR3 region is CASSSRQGRGNGNTIYF. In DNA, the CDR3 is TGTGCCAGCAGCTCCAGACAGGGACGGGGGAATGGAAACACCATATATTTT.